The 19 T cell receptor beta chains given below trace back to one sample, sequenced in a study of T cell responses to AZD1222 COVID-19 vaccine. Profiling relied on immunoSEQ multiplex PCR, and the TCRdb table lists in-frame clones only, not all of them. Seen here are roughly 130,000 clones, 85% to 95% observed once, and the top ten hold around 7%. The sample was peripheral blood, taken on day 0 of AZD1222 vaccination. Receptor source: an adult in good health.

This rearrangement joins TRBV19 to TRBJ1-5; D is unclear. Trimming stripped 4 bases from V and 0 bases from J, with 7 bases between. Germline V CDR1 and CDR2: LNHDA, SQIVND (reference sequence). The CDR3 length is 14 residues. The CDR3 loop reads CASSRMDSNQPQHF. The DNA of the CDR3 is TGTGCCAGTAGTAGAATGGATAGCAATCAGCCCCAGCATTTT.

This sequence joins TRBV21-1 and TRBJ1-6. TRBV21-1 is labeled a pseudogene. The CDR3 spans 8 residues. This CDR3 is CANLPLHF. CDR3 sequence (DNA): TGTGCCAACTTACCCCTCCACTTT.

The chain links TRBV4-2 to TRBJ2-5; perhaps TRBD1 as D (6 bases). Trimming shortened V by 0 bases and J by 7 bases, and 18 bases separated the two germline ends. The CDR3 loop spans 16 amino acids. The V gene's germline CDR1 is LGHNA and CDR2 YNFKEQ. CDR3 amino acids: CASSQDGGGLYGTQYF. The CDR3 DNA reads as TGTGCCAGCAGCCAAGACGGTGGGGGCCTCTATGGGACCCAGTACTTC.

The rearrangement links TRBV7-8 to TRBJ2-5; 11 nucleotides line up with TRBD2. Trimming cost V 5 bases and J 5 bases; bases outside gene matches: 19. Per germline, CDR1 SGHVS and CDR2 FQNEAQ. This CDR3 is built from 19 residues. The CDR3 bases are TGTGCCAGCAGCCTGCCCCGGGTAATAGCGGGAGGGCCGGGGGAGACCCAGTACTTC. It is translated as CASSLPRVIAGGPGETQYF. The variable domain in full, completed from reference TRBV7-8 and TRBJ2-5, reads GAGVSQSPRYKVAKRGQDVALRCDPISGHVSLFWYQQALGQGPEFLTYFQNEAQLDKSGLPSDRFFAERPEGSVSTLKIQRTQQEDSAVYLCASSLPRVIAGGPGETQYFGPGTRLLVL.

This sequence joins TRBV2 and TRBJ1-5; perhaps TRBD1 as D (5 bases). The CDR3 totals 14 residues. Between the trimmed V and J ends, which lost 2 bases and 7 bases, there was a span of 12 bases. Looked up from germline, CDR1 is SNHLY and CDR2 is FYNNEI. The CDR3 is CASSEQGEKQPQHF. DNA of the CDR3: TGTGCCAGCAGTGAACAGGGAGAAAAACAGCCCCAGCATTTT.

This clone appeared a single time. The chain couples TRBV21-1 to TRBJ2-1; the table's D gene call, TRBD2, was not cross checked with the DNA. TRBV21-1 is flagged as a pseudogene. This CDR3 is built from 16 residues. The CDR3 DNA is TGTGCCAGCAGTTTCGGACTGTTAAGCTCCTACAATGAGCAGTTCTTC. It codes for CASSFGLLSSYNEQFF.

This chain connects TRBV25-1 to TRBJ2-7; 9 bases fit TRBD1. The CDR3 contains 14 residues. CDR1 is MGHDK and CDR2 is SYGVNS in the germline V gene. Trimming cost V 7 bases and J 4 bases; bases outside gene matches: 8. CDR3 sequence reads: CASTRTGQGYEQYF. In DNA form, the CDR3 reads TGTGCCAGCACCCGCACGGGACAGGGATACGAGCAGTACTTC.

The chain combines TRBV6-5 with TRBJ2-2; 9 bases match TRBD1. Looked up from germline, CDR1 is MNHEY and CDR2 is SVGAGI. The V gene end was trimmed by 4 bases and the J gene end by 3 bases; junction bases not matched to a gene: 3. The length of the CDR3 is 15 residues. The CDR3 spells CASSLDRGDTGELFF. The CDR3 coding sequence is TGTGCCAGCAGTTTGGACAGGGGAGACACCGGGGAGCTGTTTTTT.

The chain has TRBV19 and TRBJ1-2, with a possible D match to TRBD1 (5 bases). The CDR3 is 17 amino acids. The V end was cut by 7 bases, the J end by 3 bases, with 24 bases between. Looked up from germline, CDR1 is LNHDA and CDR2 is SQIVND (reference sequence). CDR3: CASIGQGPPANHYGYTF. The CDR3 nucleotides read TGTGCCAGTATTGGGCAGGGCCCTCCGGCCAACCACTATGGCTACACCTTC.

The chain carries TRBV5-1 and TRBJ1-1, with D uncertain. V was shortened by 4 bases and J by 4 bases, with 17 bases between the two germline ends. Germline lookup yields CDR1 SGHRS and CDR2 YFSETQ. The CDR3 covers 15 residues. Here the CDR3 DNA reads TGCGCCAGCAGCACGAGGACGGCCCATATCACTGAAGCTTTCTTT. Translated: CASSTRTAHITEAFF.

V gene TRBV6-5 combines with J gene TRBJ1-1, with 9 bases fitting TRBD1. The CDR3 runs to 14 residues. Germline V lookup: CDR1 MNHEY, CDR2 SVGAGI. V was clipped by 4 bases and J by 8 bases; unmatched bases: 8. The CDR3 DNA reads TGTGCCAGCAGTTTCCGGGACAGGGCCCTCGAAGCTTTCTTT. Translated, it gives CASSFRDRALEAFF.

The chain combines TRBV25-1 with TRBJ2-7, with 9 bases fitting TRBD1. J lost 2 bases, V lost 7 bases, and 6 bases had no gene match. This CDR3 comprises 14 residues. Germline CDR1 and CDR2: MGHDK and SYGVNS. The DNA of the CDR3 is TGTGCCAGCACTTCGACAGGGGGGGCCTACGAGCAGTACTTC. As protein: CASTSTGGAYEQYF.

The rearrangement joins TRBV2 to TRBJ2-3; D may match TRBD1 or TRBD2 (5 bases each). Germline CDR1 and CDR2: SNHLY and FYNNEI. Trimming shortened V by 8 bases and J by 2 bases, and 17 bases separated the two germline ends. The length of the CDR3 is 15 residues. The CDR3, as DNA: TGTGCCAGCTCTGATAGGGACCGGTACACAGATACGCAGTATTTT. Its protein product is CASSDRDRYTDTQYF. Drawing the rest from reference TRBV2 and TRBJ2-3, the complete variable domain is EPEVTQTPSHQVTQMGQEVILRCVPISNHLYFYWYRQILGQKVEFLVSFYNNEISEKSEIFDDQFSVERPDGSNFTLKIRSTKLEDSAMYFCASSDRDRYTDTQYFGPGTRLTVL.

V usage is TRBV9 and J usage is TRBJ1-3, with 8 bases lining up with TRBD1. The CDR3 spans 14 residues. The germline V gene has CDR1 SGDLS and CDR2 YYNGEE. J was trimmed by 6 bases and V by 0 bases; bases with no gene match: 2. CDR3 DNA: TGTGCCAGCAGCGTAGCAGGGGGCACAAACACCATATATTTT. This translates into CASSVAGGTNTIYF.

This clone came up once. The rearrangement uses TRBV7-9 and TRBJ2-7; D not certain. The CDR3 contains 12 residues. Germline lookup yields CDR1 SEHNR and CDR2 FQNEAQ (reference sequence). V lost 4 bases to trimming and J lost 2 bases, with 6 bases between them. CDR3 protein: CASSSRPYEQYF. The CDR3 coding sequence is TGTGCCAGCAGCTCCCGCCCCTACGAGCAGTACTTC.

The V call is TRBV5-8, the J call TRBJ2-7; possibly TRBD2 for D (6 bases). V was trimmed by 0 bases and J by 2 bases, leaving 18 bases between them. CDR3 length: 17 amino acids. The germline gives CDR1 SGHTS, CDR2 YDEGEE. The CDR3 is CASSLGRGRDPTYEQYF. The CDR3 DNA is TGTGCCAGCAGCTTGGGGAGGGGCAGGGACCCGACCTACGAGCAGTACTTC.

This chain uses TRBV11-2 with TRBJ2-1; no clear D. The ends were cut back, 4 bases at V and 7 bases at J, with 11 bases in the middle. This CDR3 comprises 13 residues. Per the germline V gene, CDR1 is SGHAT and CDR2 is FQNNGV. The CDR3 reads CASSSLEHNEQFF. The DNA of the CDR3 is TGTGCCAGCAGCTCTCTGGAGCATAATGAGCAGTTCTTC.

The chain joins TRBV9 to TRBJ2-1; 8 nucleotides agree with TRBD2. Trimming removed 3 bases from V and 5 bases from J; junction bases left unmatched: 10. The CDR3 runs to 16 residues. CDR1 SGDLS and CDR2 YYNGEE come from the germline V gene. The CDR3 bases are TGTGCCAGCAGCGATCCAGCGGGAGTAAGGGACAATGAGCAGTTCTTC. This sequence encodes CASSDPAGVRDNEQFF.

The genes are TRBV9 and TRBJ2-1; 11 bases map to TRBD2. Germline lookup yields CDR1 SGDLS and CDR2 YYNGEE. Unmatched junction bases numbered 8, after V lost 3 bases and J lost 9 bases. The CDR3 is 15 residues long. For the CDR3, the DNA is TGTGCCAGCAGCGATAGCGGGGGGGGGCGCGGTGAGCAGTTCTTC. Amino acids: CASSDSGGGRGEQFF.